The entry that follows covers one T cell receptor (beta chain) sequence. This specimen includes other DNA sequences encoding the same CDR3. This sample was taken from a study of shared clonotypes between healthy human individuals. Investigators divided CD4+ cells into CD45RA+ naive and CD45RA-negative memory subsets. Here immunoSEQ multiplex PCR was the method, and the copy in TCRdb shows in-frame clones only, minus some. The profile shows about 960,000 clones, 76% of them singletons. Sequenced: memory CD4+ T cells sorted from blood. Sample subset: CD45RA-negative fraction. This clonotype was sampled from a man between 18 and 35 years old in good health.

The CDR3 region has the DNA TGTGCCAGTTCACCGGGACAGGGATACACTGAAGCTTTCTTT. It specifies CASSPGQGYTEAFF. The chain employs TRBV7-9 and TRBJ1-1; 9 bases are shared with TRBD1. Germline V gene sequence: CDR1 SEHNR, CDR2 FQNEAQ (reference sequence). Trimming at V came to 9 bases and at J to 3 bases, leaving 8 bases not matched to a gene. The CDR3 totals 14 residues.